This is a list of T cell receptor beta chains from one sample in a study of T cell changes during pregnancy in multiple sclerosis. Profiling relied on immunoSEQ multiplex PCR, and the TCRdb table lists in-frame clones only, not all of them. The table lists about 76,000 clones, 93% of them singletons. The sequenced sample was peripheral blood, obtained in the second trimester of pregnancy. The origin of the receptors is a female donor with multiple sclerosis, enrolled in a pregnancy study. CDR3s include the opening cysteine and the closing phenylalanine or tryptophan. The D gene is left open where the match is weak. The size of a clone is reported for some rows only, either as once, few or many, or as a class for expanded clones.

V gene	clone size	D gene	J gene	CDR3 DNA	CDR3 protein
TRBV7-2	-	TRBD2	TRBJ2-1	TGTGCCAGCAGCTTAGTCCCTAGCGGGGGGGGAGGGGAGCAGTTCTTC	CASSLVPSGGGGEQFF
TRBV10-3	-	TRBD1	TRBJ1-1	TGTGCCATCATGGGGACAGAGAACACTGAAGCTTTCTTT	CAIMGTENTEAFF
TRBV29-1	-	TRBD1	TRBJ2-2	TGCAGCGCCAAAGGACAGGGGGAATCCGGGGAGCTGTTTTTT	CSAKGQGESGELFF
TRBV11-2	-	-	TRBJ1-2	TGTGCCAGCAGCCGAGGACAGCCCGAAGGGGGCTACACCTTC	CASSRGQPEGGYTF
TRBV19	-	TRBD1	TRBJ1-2	TGTGCCAGTACCCCCACGGGGACAGAGATCTATGGCTACACCTTC	CASTPTGTEIYGYTF
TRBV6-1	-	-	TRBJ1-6	TGTGCCAGCAGGACCACAGGTCCCTTGGCCCTCCACTTT	CASRTTGPLALHF
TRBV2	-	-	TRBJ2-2	TGTGCCAGCAATCCTGAGGGTACCGGGGAGCTGTTTTTT	CASNPEGTGELFF
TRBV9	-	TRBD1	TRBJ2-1	TGTGCCAGCAGCCCCCCCGACAGGGTTAATGAGCAGTTCTTC	CASSPPDRVNEQFF
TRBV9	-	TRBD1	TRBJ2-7	TGTGCCAGCAGCGGGGGGACAGGGGGCCCCTACGAGCAGTACTTC	CASSGGTGGPYEQYF
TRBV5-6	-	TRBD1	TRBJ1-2	TGTGCCAGCAGCTCCCGGGACAGGGGTGGCGGCTACACCTTC	CASSSRDRGGGYTF
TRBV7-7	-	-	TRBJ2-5	TGTGCTAGCAGCTCGGGGGCGGGGGATGGGGAGACCCAGTACTTC	CASSSGAGDGETQYF
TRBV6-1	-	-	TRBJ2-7	TGTGCCAGCTCAAGAAGCGGCACCTCCTACGAGCAGTACTTC	CASSRSGTSYEQYF
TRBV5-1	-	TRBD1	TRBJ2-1	TGCGCCAGCAGCTTCCCAGGACAGGGCTTCAACAATGAGCAGTTCTTC	CASSFPGQGFNNEQFF
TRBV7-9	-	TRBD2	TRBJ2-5	TGTGCCAGCAGCTGGCCGCGGGGGGTCCAAGAGACCCAGTACTTC	CASSWPRGVQETQYF
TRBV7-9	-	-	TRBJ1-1	TGTGCCAGCAGCTCATATGGGGGGATGAACACTGAAGCTTTCTTT	CASSSYGGMNTEAFF
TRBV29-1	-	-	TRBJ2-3	TGCAGCGTCTTCACGGGTGAAACTATGGATACGCAGTATTTT	CSVFTGETMDTQYF
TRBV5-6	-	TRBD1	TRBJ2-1	TGTGCCAGCAGCTACCTCGACAGGGGGGGTTACAATGAGCAGTTCTTC	CASSYLDRGGYNEQFF
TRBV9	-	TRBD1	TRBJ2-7	TGTGCCAGCAGCGTAGCGGGACAGGCATACGAGCAGTACTTC	CASSVAGQAYEQYF
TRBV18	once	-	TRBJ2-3	TGTGCCAGCTCACCAATGGCTTTAGATACGCAGTATTTT	CASSPMALDTQYF
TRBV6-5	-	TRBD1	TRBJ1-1	TGTGCCAGCAGTCTCCGGGACAGGGCTGAAGCTTTCTTT	CASSLRDRAEAFF
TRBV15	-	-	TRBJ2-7	TGTGCCACCAGCACCCGGGGCTACGAGCAGTACTTC	CATSTRGYEQYF
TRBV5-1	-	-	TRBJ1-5	TGCGCCAGCAGCTTAACAGGCAATCAGCCCCAGCATTTT	CASSLTGNQPQHF
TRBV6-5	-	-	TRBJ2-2	TGTGCCAGCAGTTACGGTAGAGGCTCCGGGGAGCTGTTTTTT	CASSYGRGSGELFF
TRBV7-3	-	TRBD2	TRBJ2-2	TGTGCCAGCAGCTCTCCGGGACTAGCGGGTGCCGGGGAGCTGTTTTTT	CASSSPGLAGAGELFF
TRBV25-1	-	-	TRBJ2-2	TGTGCCAGACCTAGTGGTCGGGGATGTACCGGGGAGCTGTTTTTT	CARPSGRGCTGELFF
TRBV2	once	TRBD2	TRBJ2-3	TGTGCCAGTGAACCGGGACTAGAGTTAGATACGCAGTATTTT	CASEPGLELDTQYF
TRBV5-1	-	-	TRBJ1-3	TGCGCCAGCAGCCCTGACAGCCGAAACACCATATATTTT	CASSPDSRNTIYF
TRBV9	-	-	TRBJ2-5	TGTGCCAGCAGCGAGAGGCCGGACAGACGTGAAGAGACCCAGTACTTC	CASSERPDRREETQYF
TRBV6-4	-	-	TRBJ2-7	TGTGCCAGCAGTGACCCTGTCGGCCCCGGAGTCTGCCGACGGTCCTACGAGCAGTACTTC	CASSDPVGPGVCRRSYEQYF
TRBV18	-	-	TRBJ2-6	TGTGCCAGCTCACAGGGGGGGGCCAACGTCCTGACTTTC	CASSQGGANVLTF
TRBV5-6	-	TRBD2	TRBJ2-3	TGTGCCAGCAGCAACGCCGGGACTAGCCCCGCAGATACGCAGTATTTT	CASSNAGTSPADTQYF
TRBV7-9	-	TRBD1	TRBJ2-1	TGTGCCAGCAGGGTCTGGACAGGGGGTTATGGCAATGAGCAGTTCTTC	CASRVWTGGYGNEQFF
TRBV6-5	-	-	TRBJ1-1	TGTGCCAGCAGTTACCCCTCGGGGACTGAAGCTTTCTTT	CASSYPSGTEAFF
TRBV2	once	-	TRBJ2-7	TGTGCCTCCTCGGGGGAGATTTCTCAGTACTTC	CASSGEISQYF
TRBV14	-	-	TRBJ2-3	TGTGCCAGCAGCCAAGATCTTAAGGGAGGCGGCACAGATACGCAGTATTTT	CASSQDLKGGGTDTQYF
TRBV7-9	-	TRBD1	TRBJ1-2	TGTGCCAGCAGACGATCGGACAGGGGGCTGGACTATGGCTACACCTTC	CASRRSDRGLDYGYTF
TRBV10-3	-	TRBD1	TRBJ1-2	TGTGCCACGACAGGGGGATCGGGCTATGGCTACACCTTC	CATTGGSGYGYTF
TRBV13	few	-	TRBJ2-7	TGTGCCAGCAGCTTAAGGGGATCCCCTTCGCGCGAGCAGTACTTC	CASSLRGSPSREQYF
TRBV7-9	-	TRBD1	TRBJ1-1	TGTGCCAGCAGGGGTGACAGGGGAAACACTGAAGCTTTCTTT	CASRGDRGNTEAFF
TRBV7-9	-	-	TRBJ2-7	TGTGCCAGCAGCTCCGTGAGAGGGGGCTACGAGCAGTACTTC	CASSSVRGGYEQYF
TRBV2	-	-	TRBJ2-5	TGTGCCAGCAGTGAAGGGGTACTCGGAGTAGAGACCCAGTACTTC	CASSEGVLGVETQYF
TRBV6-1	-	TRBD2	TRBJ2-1	TGTGCCAGCAGTGATATCTGGGGACTAGCGGGGGGGAGCTCCTACAATGAGCAGTTCTTC	CASSDIWGLAGGSSYNEQFF
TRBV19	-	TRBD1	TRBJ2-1	TGTGCCAGTACTCGGGACAGTGCAACCTACAATGAGCAGTTCTTC	CASTRDSATYNEQFF
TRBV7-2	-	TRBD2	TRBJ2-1	TGTGCCAGCAGCTTTGGCGGGGGGGCCAAGGAGCAGTTCTTC	CASSFGGGAKEQFF
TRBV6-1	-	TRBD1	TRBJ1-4	TGTGCCAGCAGTGACGGGACAGAAAATGAAAAACTGTTTTTT	CASSDGTENEKLFF
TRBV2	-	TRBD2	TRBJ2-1	TGTGCCAGCAGTTGGGAGGGAAATGAGCAGTTCTTC	CASSWEGNEQFF
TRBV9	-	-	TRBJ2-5	TGTGCCAGCAGCGTAGGAGGAACTGTAGCAGAGACCCAGTACTTC	CASSVGGTVAETQYF
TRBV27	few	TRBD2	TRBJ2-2	TGTGCCAGCAGATTGGGGAGTTCAGGCGGGGGACGTACCGGGGAGCTGTTTTTT	CASRLGSSGGGRTGELFF
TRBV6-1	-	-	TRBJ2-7	TGTGCCAGCAGTGAAAGAGGCTACGAGCAGTACTTC	CASSERGYEQYF
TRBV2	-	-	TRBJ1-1	TGTGCCAGCAGGGGCGTCGGGGAGGCAACTGAAGCTTTCTTT	CASRGVGEATEAFF
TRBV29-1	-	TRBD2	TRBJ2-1	TGCAGCGTTGAGGGGACTAGCGGGTTCAGCTCCTACAATGAGCAGTTCTTC	CSVEGTSGFSSYNEQFF
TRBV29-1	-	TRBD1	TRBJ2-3	TGCAGCGTTGAAGAGGGGACAGGGAGGGCAGATACGCAGTATTTT	CSVEEGTGRADTQYF
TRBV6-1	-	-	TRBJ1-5	TGTGCCAGCAGGGAAACAGTGGATAGCAATCAGCCCCAGCATTTT	CASRETVDSNQPQHF
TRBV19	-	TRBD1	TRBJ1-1	TGTGCCAGTAGTATTGACAGGGCAGGGGCTGAAGCTTTCTTT	CASSIDRAGAEAFF
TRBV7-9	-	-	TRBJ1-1	TGTGCCACTAGGGGTAACACTGAAGCTTTCTTT	CATRGNTEAFF
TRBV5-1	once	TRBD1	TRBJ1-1	TGCGCCAGCAGCTCGATACCCGGGACAGGGCTGAACACTGAAGCTTTCTTT	CASSSIPGTGLNTEAFF
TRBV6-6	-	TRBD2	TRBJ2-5	TGTGCCAGCAGGTCTAGCGGGGGAAAAGAGACCCAGTACTTC	CASRSSGGKETQYF
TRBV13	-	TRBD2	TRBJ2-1	TGTGCCAGCAGCCGGACTAGCGGGGGGGCATACAATGAGCAGTTCTTC	CASSRTSGGAYNEQFF
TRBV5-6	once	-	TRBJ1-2	TGTGCCAGCAGAGTAAGGAGGTTACCTTCCTATGGCTACACCTTC	CASRVRRLPSYGYTF